This is a list of T cell receptor beta chains from one sample in a study of early T cells in non-severe SARS-CoV-2 infection. TCRdb re-called the 5' RACE reads with MiXCR, one entry per CDR3 protein. The sample consists of roughly 25,000 distinct CDR3 sequences, roughly 4.1% of them appearing once. Sequences were obtained from whole blood. The receptors shown here come from an adult who was a healthcare worker with PCR-confirmed SARS-CoV-2 infection or an uninfected control (not recorded which). The CDR3 runs from the conserved cysteine through the conserved F or W. Each record gives: V gene, D gene, J gene, clone size, CDR3 DNA, CDR3 protein. The D gene is left open where the match is weak. Where a row states a size, it is once, few, many or the class of an expanded clone; other rows omit it.

TRBV3-1	-	TRBJ1-1	many	TGTGCCAGCAGCCTATCGGACAGAATCCTGAACACTGAAGCTTTCTTT	CASSLSDRILNTEAFF
TRBV27	TRBD2	TRBJ2-7	many	TGTGCCAGCTCTAGCGGGCCCTCCTACGAGCAGTACTTC	CASSSGPSYEQYF
TRBV9	TRBD2	TRBJ2-7	few	TGTGCCAGCAGCGCAACCGGGACTAGTAAAAACGAGCAGTACTTC	CASSATGTSKNEQYF
TRBV7-8	-	TRBJ2-3	many	TGTGCCAGCAGCTTAGCGCCCGGACCTTACACAGATACGCAGTATTTT	CASSLAPGPYTDTQYF
TRBV10-3	-	TRBJ1-2	many	TGTGCCATCAAGGGGGAGCTTAACTATGGCTACACCTTC	CAIKGELNYGYTF
TRBV4-3	TRBD1	TRBJ2-1	-	TGCGCCAGCAGTCCCCTAGCTTTCGGGACAGGGGTTAGCTATGAGCAGTTCTTC	CASSPLAFGTGVSYEQFF
TRBV7-2	TRBD1	TRBJ1-4	many	TGTGCCAGCAGCTTGGGCCCCTCAGGGACAGGGGAAGAAAAACTGTTTTTT	CASSLGPSGTGEEKLFF
TRBV7-9	TRBD1	TRBJ2-1	many	TGTGCCAGCAGCTTATGGACAGGGGGGAATGAGCAGTTCTTC	CASSLWTGGNEQFF
TRBV7-9	TRBD1	TRBJ2-2	many	TGTGCCAGCAGCTTAAGGGACAGTCTCACCAGGGAGCTGTTTTTT	CASSLRDSLTRELFF
TRBV4-1	TRBD2	TRBJ2-7	many	TGCGCCAGCAGCCAACTTAGCGGGCCAACCTACGAGCAGTACTTC	CASSQLSGPTYEQYF
TRBV6-5	-	TRBJ1-3	medium-sized	TGTGCCAGCAGTCGTGGTCTCCTCCTTGGTGGAAACACCATATATTTT	CASSRGLLLGGNTIYF
TRBV5-1	-	TRBJ2-7	few	TGCGCCAGCAGCTCCACCGGCCACGAGCAGTACTTC	CASSSTGHEQYF
TRBV20-1	-	TRBJ2-3	many	-	CSAFAVGTSYKYF
TRBV20-1	-	TRBJ1-2	many	TGCAGTGCTACCAGGGCTGAACCTATGGGCTACACCTTC	CSATRAEPMGYTF
TRBV20-1	TRBD2	TRBJ2-1	-	TGCAGTGCCACGGGGACTAGCGGATACTACAATGAGCAGTTCTTC	CSATGTSGYYNEQFF
TRBV6-5	-	TRBJ1-1	many	TGTGCCAGCAGGCTACTAGACATGAACACTGAAGCTTTCTTT	CASRLLDMNTEAFF
TRBV5-1	-	TRBJ2-2	few	TGCGCCAGCAGCTCGGGACACTTCGGGGAGCTGTTTTTT	CASSSGHFGELFF
TRBV6-2/TRBV6-3	TRBD1	TRBJ2-1	many	TGTGCCAGCAGTTATGGGCAGGGGGCCTACAATGAGCAGTTCTTC	CASSYGQGAYNEQFF
TRBV2	-	TRBJ1-2	many	TGTGCCAGCAGTGAAGCCCGGGACTTTTATGGCTACACCTTC	CASSEARDFYGYTF
TRBV20-1	-	TRBJ1-2	many	TGCAGTGCTCACATACAACCTAACTATGGCTACACCTTC	CSAHIQPNYGYTF
TRBV7-9	-	TRBJ2-3	-	TGTGCCAGCAGCTTAGGGGTCGGGTCGAGCACAGATACGCAGTATTTT	CASSLGVGSSTDTQYF
TRBV11-2	-	TRBJ2-3	many	TGTGCCAGCAGCCAGGGGGATACGCAGTATTTT	CASSQGDTQYF
TRBV7-9	-	TRBJ2-1	few	TGTGCCAGCAGCTTCGGGGACACCTACAATGAGCAGTTCTTC	CASSFGDTYNEQFF
TRBV20-1	TRBD1	TRBJ1-5	many	TGCAGTGCCACCTCAGGGGGCGGTCAGCCCCAGCATTTT	CSATSGGGQPQHF
TRBV30	TRBD1	TRBJ1-6	-	TGTGCCTGGGGCGGACAGGGACTGAATTCACCCCTCCACTTT	CAWGGQGLNSPLHF
TRBV7-2	-	TRBJ2-5	few	TGTGCCAGCGGGTACCTCGGTAGTGAGACCCAGTACTTC	CASGYLGSETQYF
TRBV7-8	-	TRBJ2-7	many	TGTGCCAGCAGCTCATCCGACACCTACGAGCAGTACTTC	CASSSSDTYEQYF
TRBV10-3	TRBD1	TRBJ2-7	many	TGTGCCATCAGTGAAGGACAGGTCTACGAGCAGTACTTC	CAISEGQVYEQYF
TRBV29-1	-	TRBJ2-7	medium-sized	TGCAGCGTCGAACAGGGAACCTCCTACGAGCAGTACTTC	CSVEQGTSYEQYF
TRBV20-1	TRBD2	TRBJ2-5	many	TGCAGTGCGAGACTAGCGGGCCCTCAAGAGACCCAGTACTTC	CSARLAGPQETQYF
TRBV6-4	-	TRBJ2-1	-	TGTGCCAGCAGTGACTCCAACGGACTAAAGTGTGTCTACAATGAGCAGTTCTTC	CASSDSNGLKCVYNEQFF
TRBV18	-	TRBJ2-5	many	TGTGCCAGCTCACCGAACACAGGACAAGAGACCCAGTACTTC	CASSPNTGQETQYF
TRBV7-8	-	TRBJ2-5	many	TGTGCCAGCAGCCCTGAGGGAGCGTCCTATCAAGAGACCCAGTACTTC	CASSPEGASYQETQYF
TRBV5-1	-	TRBJ2-6	many	TGCGCCAGCAGCTGGACTGGGGCCAACGTCCTGACTTTC	CASSWTGANVLTF
TRBV9	-	TRBJ2-3	few	TGTGCCAGCAGCGTGGCTTTTAGCACAGATACGCAGTATTTT	CASSVAFSTDTQYF
TRBV30	TRBD2	TRBJ2-3	many	TGTGCCTGGAGGATAGCGGGATACACAGATACGCAGTATTTT	CAWRIAGYTDTQYF
TRBV11-2	TRBD2	TRBJ2-1	few	TGTGCCAGCAGCTTAGATCTCCGGGAGGGGAATGAGCAGTTCTTC	CASSLDLREGNEQFF
TRBV7-2	-	TRBJ2-1	many	TGTGCCAGCAGCTTACGCCGGCTAAGCTCCTACAATGAGCAGTTCTTC	CASSLRRLSSYNEQFF
TRBV27	-	TRBJ2-7	few	TGTGCCAGCAGTTTTGGGTCTGTCCTGAGGAGCGAGCAGTACTTC	CASSFGSVLRSEQYF
TRBV3-1	-	TRBJ2-3	few	TGTGCCAGCAGCCAAGACCTTCCCGGGACATTTTACACAGATACGCAGTATTTT	CASSQDLPGTFYTDTQYF
TRBV5-8	TRBD2	TRBJ2-1	many	TGTGCCAGCAGCTTGGAAGTCGGACTAGCTTACAATGAGCAGTTCTTC	CASSLEVGLAYNEQFF
TRBV7-2	-	TRBJ2-5	many	TGTGCCAGCAGCTTAGAATCCACTCGCGGGACCCAGTACTTC	CASSLESTRGTQYF
TRBV2	-	TRBJ1-2	many	TGTGCCAGCAGTGAAGTGGCAGGGACGATTCTACGTTCCGGCTACACCTTC	CASSEVAGTILRSGYTF
TRBV20-1	TRBD2	TRBJ2-7	few	TGCAGTGCTAGAGACCCGGGGACTAGCGGGATATACGAGCAGTACTTC	CSARDPGTSGIYEQYF
TRBV11-3	TRBD1	TRBJ1-1	many	TGTGCCAGCAGCCCAGGTGGACAGGGGACAGCTGAAGCTTTCTTT	CASSPGGQGTAEAFF
TRBV7-8	-	TRBJ2-2	many	TGTGCCACCCCCTATTCGGGGCCCTGGACCGGGGAGCTGTTTTTT	CATPYSGPWTGELFF
TRBV29-1	-	TRBJ2-1	few	TGCAGCGTTGAACAGATATCGGATGAGCAGTTCTTC	CSVEQISDEQFF
TRBV19	TRBD2	TRBJ2-1	-	TGTGCCAGTAGTACCGTTAGCGGGAGGGCAACCGATGAGCAGTTCTTC	CASSTVSGRATDEQFF
TRBV7-9	-	TRBJ1-6	many	TGTGCCAGCAGCTTAGGGCAATTTAATTCACCCCTCCACTTT	CASSLGQFNSPLHF
TRBV3-1	-	TRBJ2-7	many	TGTGCCAGCAGCCAACCCCAGGGGACTCAGGTCTTC	CASSQPQGTQVF
TRBV7-9	TRBD1	TRBJ1-3	medium-sized	TGTGCCAGCAGCTCCCGGGACAGGCGTGGAAACACCATATATTTT	CASSSRDRRGNTIYF
TRBV7-8	-	TRBJ1-2	few	TGTGCCAGCAGCTTAGTGCCGGAGAGCTATGGCTACACCTTC	CASSLVPESYGYTF
TRBV6-5	-	TRBJ2-4	many	TGTGCCAGCAGTTCGCCCGGATCCGACATTCAGTACTTC	CASSSPGSDIQYF
TRBV7-3	-	TRBJ1-2	medium-sized	TGTGCCAGCAGCGCCTTGCTTGCCCCGTATGGCTACACCTTC	CASSALLAPYGYTF
TRBV3-1	-	TRBJ2-2	many	TGTGCCAGCAGCCCAACCCCCGGCGGGCGAGACACCGGGGAGCTGTTTTTT	CASSPTPGGRDTGELFF
TRBV5-6	-	TRBJ2-7	many	TGTGCCAGCAGCCCTGGGACTGCTGACTTCTACGAGCAGTACTTC	CASSPGTADFYEQYF
TRBV7-9	-	TRBJ1-4	few	TGTGCCGGGGACCTGGACGGTGAAAAACTGTTTTTT	CAGDLDGEKLFF